The present entry profiles one T cell receptor beta chain with its context. 5'RACE template switching with UMIs produced the TCR beta cDNA. TCRdb reprocessed the 5' RACE reads; each CDR3 protein has one entry and no DNA is given. In all, the sample yields around 470,000 distinct CDR3 sequences. The sample belongs to a study of T cells expressing NK-cell markers. Germline values: CDR1 MNHNS, CDR2 SASEGT. CDR3 length: 14 residues. The chain carries TRBV6-1 and TRBJ1-5. The specimen was blood T cells: a sorted CD56 or NKG2C T cell subset, CD4+ or CD8+ T cells, or bulk PBMC T cells (not recorded which). The clonotype originates from a woman aged 50 to 65 in good health. The CDR3 protein is CASSEVGSNQPQHF.